The 23 T cell receptor beta chains given below trace back to one sample, sequenced in a study of T cell repertoires in cytomegalovirus infection. From the reads, TCRdb called clonotypes with MiXCR, one entry per CDR3 protein. The table lists around 740,000 distinct CDR3 sequences, 35% to 40% of them singletons. The sample consisted of PBMCs. The receptors were gathered from a human donor in good health (CMV status not recorded). Some clones in this sample may be carry-over from other donors' samples.

On this clonotype: At one end, the junction sequence differs from germline, possibly due to a read error. The chain combines TRBV4-1 with TRBJ2-1; 9 bases fit TRBD2. The CDR3 is made up of 17 amino acids. Germline CDR1 and CDR2: MGHRA and YSYEKL. In nucleotides, the CDR3 is TGTGCCAGCAGCCCCAACCCAGCGGAGGGTCTAGCGGGGCCCGGGTTCTTC. Its translation: CASSPNPAEGLAGPGFF.

There are a few counts of this clonotype. The chain links TRBV19 to TRBJ1-5; TRBD1 matches 7 bases. The length of the CDR3 is 16 residues. V was clipped by 10 bases and J by 4 bases; unmatched bases: 16. CDR1 and CDR2 from the germline V gene are LNHDA and SQIVND (reference sequence). The CDR3 sequence is CATAYRGFDWNQPQHF. For the CDR3, the DNA is TGTGCCACTGCTTACAGGGGTTTCGATTGGAATCAGCCCCAGCATTTT.

The chain links TRBV5-6 to TRBJ2-7; TRBD2 matches 7 bases. Germline assignment: CDR1 SGHDT and CDR2 YYEEEE. V was pared by 2 bases and J by 3 bases, with 5 bases of the junction left unmatched. The CDR3 runs to 14 residues. The CDR3 DNA reads TGTGCCAGCAGCTTTTGGGGGGGAATCTACGAGCAGTACTTC. It specifies CASSFWGGIYEQYF. Variable domain in full (rest from reference TRBV5-6 and TRBJ2-7): DAGVTQSPTHLIKTRGQQVTLRCSPKSGHDTVSWYQQALGQGPQFIFQYYEEEERQRGNFPDRFSGHQFPNYSSELNVNALLLGDSALYLCASSFWGGIYEQYFGPGTRLTVT.

This clonotype has ten or more counts. This sequence joins TRBV7-8 and TRBJ2-7; D unresolved. Trimming left V 4 bases short and J 3 bases short, with 10 bases between. The CDR3 spans 13 residues. Germline V gene sequence: CDR1 SGHVS, CDR2 FQNEAQ. CDR3 residues: CASSSGSGYEQYF. The DNA of the CDR3 is TGTGCCAGCAGCTCGGGCTCGGGCTACGAGCAGTACTTC.

The chain carries TRBV7-2 and TRBJ2-3; the D is unclear. Trimming cost V 5 bases and J 4 bases, with 7 bases left between them. Per germline, CDR1 SGHTA and CDR2 FQGNSA. The CDR3 has 12 amino acids. The CDR3 spells CASSKFSDTQYF. CDR3 coding DNA: TGTGCCAGCAGCAAGTTCTCAGATACGCAGTATTTT.

This chain joins TRBV6-1 and TRBJ2-7; perhaps TRBD1 as D (6 bases). The V gene lost 5 bases and the J gene lost 1 base, with 18 bases spanning the gap. CDR3 length: 16 amino acids. The germline V gene encodes CDR1 MNHNS and CDR2 SASEGT. The CDR3 loop reads CASSRRVGTKSYEQYF. CDR3 DNA sequence: TGTGCCAGCAGTCGAAGGGTCGGGACAAAATCCTACGAGCAGTACTTC.

V and J are TRBV27 and TRBJ1-2; TRBD1 might be the D (6 bases). The CDR3 runs to 15 residues. Germline V gives CDR1 MNHEY, CDR2 SMNVEV (reference sequence). Trimming shortened V by 0 bases and J by 4 bases, and 12 bases separated the two germline ends. The CDR3 coding sequence is TGTGCCAGCAGTTTATCGGGGGGGGGCCTCTATGGCTACACCTTC. Its translation: CASSLSGGGLYGYTF.

The chain couples TRBV14 to TRBJ2-5; D is uncertain. This CDR3 region has 14 residues. V was clipped by 0 bases and J by 10 bases, with 15 bases between them. Germline values: CDR1 SGHDN, CDR2 FVKESK. CDR3 protein: CASSQEGGRNHQYF. The CDR3 DNA sequence: TGTGCCAGCAGCCAAGAAGGTGGCAGGAATCACCAGTACTTC.

The rearrangement links TRBV10-1 to TRBJ2-3; 9 nucleotides agree with TRBD1. Germline loops: CDR1 WNHNN, CDR2 SYGVQD (reference sequence). Germline trimming cut 4 bases from V and 6 bases from J; bases unmatched to any gene: 2. The CDR3 is made up of 13 amino acids. The CDR3 DNA reads TGCGCCAGCAGTGCCGACAGGGGGGATACGCAGTATTTT. Amino acid sequence: CASSADRGDTQYF.

The genes are TRBV3-1 and TRBJ1-1; 8 nucleotides agree with TRBD1. J was trimmed by 4 bases and V by 6 bases; bases with no gene match: 13. The CDR3 has 16 amino acids. CDR1 and CDR2 from the germline V gene are LGHDT and YNNKEL (reference sequence). CDR3 residues: CASRLRGREVGTEAFF. Here the CDR3 DNA reads TGTGCCAGCAGACTCAGGGGGCGCGAAGTGGGCACTGAAGCTTTCTTT.

This clonotype has only one observation. The missing conserved phenylalanine or tryptophan at the end of this CDR3 makes a read error likely. The CDR3 DNA sequence: TGTGCCAGCCGTCCTTGGGGAGGTGCAGGCAACTACGAGCAGTACTTA. Its translation: CASRPWGGAGNYEQYL. The chain recombines TRBV27 with TRBJ2-7, with D tentatively TRBD2 (6 bases). The CDR3 is 16 amino acids. Germline-derived CDR1 and CDR2 are MNHEY and SMNVEV (reference sequence). V shed 8 bases and J shed 3 bases, with 23 bases lying between them.

This clonotype was detected many times. The V and J genes are TRBV7-6 and TRBJ2-5; D possibly matches TRBD1 or TRBD2 (6 bases each). Germline V gives CDR1 SGHVS, CDR2 FNYEAQ. V was pared by 1 base and J by 1 base, with 10 bases between. This CDR3 is built from 15 residues. CDR3 in amino acids: CASSLGPGAQETQYF. Here the CDR3 DNA reads TGTGCCAGCAGCTTAGGCCCGGGGGCCCAAGAGACCCAGTACTTC.

In this sample, this clonotype turned up a few times. This rearrangement joins TRBV19 to TRBJ1-5; D call uncertain. This CDR3 has 15 residues. Per germline, CDR1 LNHDA and CDR2 SQIVND (reference sequence). V was pared by 2 bases and J by 2 bases, with 10 bases between. The CDR3 loop reads CASSIPPAGNQPQHF. CDR3 nucleotides: TGTGCCAGTAGTATACCCCCGGCGGGCAATCAGCCCCAGCATTTT.

The chain links TRBV5-1 to TRBJ2-2, with TRBD1 identical over 7 bases. CDR3 length equals 14 residues. CDR1 is SGHRS and CDR2 is YFSETQ in the germline V gene. V shed 1 base, J shed 6 bases, and the junction held 3 bases outside the gene matches. The CDR3 region has the DNA TGCGCCAGCAGCTTGACAGGGGACGCCGGGGAGCTGTTTTTT. Its translation: CASSLTGDAGELFF. The whole variable domain, filled in from reference TRBV5-1 and TRBJ2-2, reads KAGVTQTPRYLIKTRGQQVTLSCSPISGHRSVSWYQQTPGQGLQFLFEYFSETQRNKGNFPGRFSGRQFSNSRSEMNVSTLELGDSALYLCASSLTGDAGELFFGEGSRLTVL.

This clonotype occurred a few times. This chain joins TRBV20-1 and TRBJ2-7, with D unclear. Germline V gene data show CDR1 as DFQATT and CDR2 as SNEGSKA (reference sequence). V dropped 0 bases and J dropped 3 bases, with 6 bases sitting between them. This CDR3 is built from 12 residues. CDR3 bases: TGCAGTGCTAGAGATCTTAGCTACGAGCAGTACTTC. This sequence encodes CSARDLSYEQYF.

This clonotype was observed a single time. The V and J genes are TRBV20-1 and TRBJ2-3; D is ambiguous. Germline V CDR1 and CDR2: DFQATT, SNEGSKA (reference sequence). This CDR3 has 11 residues. V lost 8 bases and J 4 bases, leaving 10 bases between the germline ends. The CDR3 loop is CSTHRADTQYF. The CDR3, as DNA: TGCAGTACCCACCGCGCAGATACGCAGTATTTT.

The gene calls are TRBV28 and TRBJ2-5, with D tentatively TRBD2 (6 bases). The CDR3 length is 14 residues. V dropped 5 bases and J dropped 7 bases, with 17 bases sitting between them. Germline-derived CDR1 and CDR2 are MDHEN and SYDVKM. For the CDR3, the DNA is TGTGCCAGCAGTCGATCAAACCGTAGCGGGACCCAGTACTTC. Translating gives CASSRSNRSGTQYF.

V gene TRBV7-6 combines with J gene TRBJ1-2; the match to TRBD1 covers 9 bases. J was trimmed by 8 bases and V by 6 bases; bases with no gene match: 7. CDR3 length: 13 amino acids. Germline CDR1 and CDR2: SGHVS and FNYEAQ. The CDR3 DNA sequence: TGTGCCAGCAGGGGCGGGACAGGGATAGGCTACACCTTC. Protein sequence: CASRGGTGIGYTF. The entire variable domain, with the rest obtained from reference TRBV7-6 and TRBJ1-2, is as follows: GAGVSQSPRYKVTKRGQDVALRCDPISGHVSLYWYRQALGQGPEFLTYFNYEAQQDKSGLPNDRFSAERPEGSISTLTIQRTEQRDSAMYRCASRGGTGIGYTFGSGTRLTVV.

This chain connects TRBV3-1 to TRBJ2-7; 9 bases align to TRBD2. Trimming removed 0 bases from V and 2 bases from J; junction bases left unmatched: 5. CDR3 size: 16 residues. Looked up from germline, CDR1 is LGHDT and CDR2 is YNNKEL (reference sequence). CDR3 sequence (DNA): TGTGCCAGCAGCCAAGATACGACTAGCGGACCCTACGAGCAGTACTTC. This translates into CASSQDTTSGPYEQYF.

This clonotype turned up a few times. The chain recombines TRBV6-6 with TRBJ2-7, with unresolved D. Trimming took off 5 bases at V and 2 bases at J, with 10 bases between the two ends. The germline gives CDR1 MNHNY, CDR2 SVGAGI (reference sequence). The CDR3 runs to 13 residues. The chain's CDR3 is CASSDQKAYEQYF. The CDR3, as DNA: TGTGCCAGCAGTGACCAAAAAGCCTACGAGCAGTACTTC.

V and J are TRBV11-2 and TRBJ2-1; 7 nucleotides line up with TRBD1. This CDR3 contains 13 residues. CDR1 and CDR2 (germline): SGHAT, FQNNGV. With 1 base clipped from V and 12 bases from J, the junction kept 6 bases outside the gene matches. As DNA, the CDR3 is TGTGCCAGCAGCTTAGGGGTAGGGGGCCCGCAGTTCTTC. It specifies CASSLGVGGPQFF.

To note about this clonotype: Without the conserved terminal phenylalanine or tryptophan, this CDR3 likely stems from a read error. V gene TRBV19 combines with J gene TRBJ2-1; 9 bases line up with TRBD2. V shed 0 bases and J 8 bases; nucleotides not matched to a gene: 8. This CDR3 contains 16 residues. Germline assignment: CDR1 LNHDA and CDR2 SQIVND (reference sequence). The CDR3 DNA follows: TGTGCCAGTAGTATAGATTGGCGGGAGGGCCTCGATGAGCAGTTCTCC. It codes for CASSIDWREGLDEQFS.

The V call is TRBV14, the J call TRBJ2-7, with D unresolved. The V end lost 5 bases, the J end lost 3 bases, and 8 bases lay between the germline ends. Germline V gives CDR1 SGHDN, CDR2 FVKESK. The CDR3 contains 12 residues. The CDR3 nucleotides read TGTGCCAGCAGCACAAAGGGCTACGAGCAGTACTTC. It codes for CASSTKGYEQYF.